Presented here are 5 T cell receptor beta chains from one specimen sequenced in a study of CD8 T cells in Susac syndrome. cDNA came from roughly 0.53 to 1 ug RNA primed by random hexamers. TCRdb re-analysed the immunoSEQ multiplex PCR reads in MiXCR, keeping a single row per CDR3 protein. Of 350,000 to 550,000 distinct CDR3 sequences in the sample, 85% to 90% were seen once. Material: CD8+ T cells from PBMCs. These receptors all come from a human donor with multiple sclerosis.

The chain has TRBV6-5 and TRBJ1-6; D gene uncertain. The V gene's germline CDR1 is MNHEY and CDR2 SVGAGI. The V end was cut by 2 bases, the J end by 8 bases, with 7 bases between. The CDR3 is 13 residues long. CDR3 region: CASSYQVDSPLHF. The CDR3 bases are TGTGCCAGCAGTTACCAAGTGGATTCACCCCTCCACTTT.

The gene calls are TRBV7-9 and TRBJ1-1; D call uncertain. The CDR3 runs 15 residues. V gave up 5 bases and J gave up 4 bases, with 17 bases separating them. Germline values: CDR1 SEHNR, CDR2 FQNEAQ (reference sequence). CDR3 residues: CASSPPPDVGTEAFF. CDR3 DNA sequence: TGTGCCAGCAGCCCACCTCCGGATGTGGGCACTGAAGCTTTCTTT.

This chain uses TRBV3-1 with TRBJ2-6; D gene ambiguous. The CDR3 loop spans 17 amino acids. CDR1 is LGHDT, CDR2 YNNKEL, per germline (reference sequence). The germline V and J ends were trimmed by 1 base and 4 bases, with 14 bases remaining between them. The DNA of the CDR3 is TGTGCCAGCAGCCAAGGGACGACGGCCCCAGGGGCCAACGTCCTGACTTTC. Amino acids: CASSQGTTAPGANVLTF.

The gene calls are TRBV27 and TRBJ2-1; 11 nucleotides line up with TRBD1. The CDR3 totals 17 residues. J lost 5 bases, V lost 3 bases, and 9 bases had no gene match. Germline assignment: CDR1 MNHEY and CDR2 SMNVEV (reference sequence). The DNA of the CDR3 is TGTGCCAGCAGTTTCCTGGGTGGACAGGGGGCGGACAATGAGCAGTTCTTC. Residues: CASSFLGGQGADNEQFF.

The chain has TRBV20-1 and TRBJ1-1, with no clear D. The CDR3 spans 16 residues. The V gene's germline CDR1 is DFQATT and CDR2 SNEGSKA (reference sequence). The V end was cut by 0 bases, the J end by 0 bases, with 14 bases between. CDR3 residues: CSARDLQEGMNTEAFF. The CDR3 nucleotides read TGCAGTGCTAGAGATCTCCAGGAAGGCATGAACACTGAAGCTTTCTTT.